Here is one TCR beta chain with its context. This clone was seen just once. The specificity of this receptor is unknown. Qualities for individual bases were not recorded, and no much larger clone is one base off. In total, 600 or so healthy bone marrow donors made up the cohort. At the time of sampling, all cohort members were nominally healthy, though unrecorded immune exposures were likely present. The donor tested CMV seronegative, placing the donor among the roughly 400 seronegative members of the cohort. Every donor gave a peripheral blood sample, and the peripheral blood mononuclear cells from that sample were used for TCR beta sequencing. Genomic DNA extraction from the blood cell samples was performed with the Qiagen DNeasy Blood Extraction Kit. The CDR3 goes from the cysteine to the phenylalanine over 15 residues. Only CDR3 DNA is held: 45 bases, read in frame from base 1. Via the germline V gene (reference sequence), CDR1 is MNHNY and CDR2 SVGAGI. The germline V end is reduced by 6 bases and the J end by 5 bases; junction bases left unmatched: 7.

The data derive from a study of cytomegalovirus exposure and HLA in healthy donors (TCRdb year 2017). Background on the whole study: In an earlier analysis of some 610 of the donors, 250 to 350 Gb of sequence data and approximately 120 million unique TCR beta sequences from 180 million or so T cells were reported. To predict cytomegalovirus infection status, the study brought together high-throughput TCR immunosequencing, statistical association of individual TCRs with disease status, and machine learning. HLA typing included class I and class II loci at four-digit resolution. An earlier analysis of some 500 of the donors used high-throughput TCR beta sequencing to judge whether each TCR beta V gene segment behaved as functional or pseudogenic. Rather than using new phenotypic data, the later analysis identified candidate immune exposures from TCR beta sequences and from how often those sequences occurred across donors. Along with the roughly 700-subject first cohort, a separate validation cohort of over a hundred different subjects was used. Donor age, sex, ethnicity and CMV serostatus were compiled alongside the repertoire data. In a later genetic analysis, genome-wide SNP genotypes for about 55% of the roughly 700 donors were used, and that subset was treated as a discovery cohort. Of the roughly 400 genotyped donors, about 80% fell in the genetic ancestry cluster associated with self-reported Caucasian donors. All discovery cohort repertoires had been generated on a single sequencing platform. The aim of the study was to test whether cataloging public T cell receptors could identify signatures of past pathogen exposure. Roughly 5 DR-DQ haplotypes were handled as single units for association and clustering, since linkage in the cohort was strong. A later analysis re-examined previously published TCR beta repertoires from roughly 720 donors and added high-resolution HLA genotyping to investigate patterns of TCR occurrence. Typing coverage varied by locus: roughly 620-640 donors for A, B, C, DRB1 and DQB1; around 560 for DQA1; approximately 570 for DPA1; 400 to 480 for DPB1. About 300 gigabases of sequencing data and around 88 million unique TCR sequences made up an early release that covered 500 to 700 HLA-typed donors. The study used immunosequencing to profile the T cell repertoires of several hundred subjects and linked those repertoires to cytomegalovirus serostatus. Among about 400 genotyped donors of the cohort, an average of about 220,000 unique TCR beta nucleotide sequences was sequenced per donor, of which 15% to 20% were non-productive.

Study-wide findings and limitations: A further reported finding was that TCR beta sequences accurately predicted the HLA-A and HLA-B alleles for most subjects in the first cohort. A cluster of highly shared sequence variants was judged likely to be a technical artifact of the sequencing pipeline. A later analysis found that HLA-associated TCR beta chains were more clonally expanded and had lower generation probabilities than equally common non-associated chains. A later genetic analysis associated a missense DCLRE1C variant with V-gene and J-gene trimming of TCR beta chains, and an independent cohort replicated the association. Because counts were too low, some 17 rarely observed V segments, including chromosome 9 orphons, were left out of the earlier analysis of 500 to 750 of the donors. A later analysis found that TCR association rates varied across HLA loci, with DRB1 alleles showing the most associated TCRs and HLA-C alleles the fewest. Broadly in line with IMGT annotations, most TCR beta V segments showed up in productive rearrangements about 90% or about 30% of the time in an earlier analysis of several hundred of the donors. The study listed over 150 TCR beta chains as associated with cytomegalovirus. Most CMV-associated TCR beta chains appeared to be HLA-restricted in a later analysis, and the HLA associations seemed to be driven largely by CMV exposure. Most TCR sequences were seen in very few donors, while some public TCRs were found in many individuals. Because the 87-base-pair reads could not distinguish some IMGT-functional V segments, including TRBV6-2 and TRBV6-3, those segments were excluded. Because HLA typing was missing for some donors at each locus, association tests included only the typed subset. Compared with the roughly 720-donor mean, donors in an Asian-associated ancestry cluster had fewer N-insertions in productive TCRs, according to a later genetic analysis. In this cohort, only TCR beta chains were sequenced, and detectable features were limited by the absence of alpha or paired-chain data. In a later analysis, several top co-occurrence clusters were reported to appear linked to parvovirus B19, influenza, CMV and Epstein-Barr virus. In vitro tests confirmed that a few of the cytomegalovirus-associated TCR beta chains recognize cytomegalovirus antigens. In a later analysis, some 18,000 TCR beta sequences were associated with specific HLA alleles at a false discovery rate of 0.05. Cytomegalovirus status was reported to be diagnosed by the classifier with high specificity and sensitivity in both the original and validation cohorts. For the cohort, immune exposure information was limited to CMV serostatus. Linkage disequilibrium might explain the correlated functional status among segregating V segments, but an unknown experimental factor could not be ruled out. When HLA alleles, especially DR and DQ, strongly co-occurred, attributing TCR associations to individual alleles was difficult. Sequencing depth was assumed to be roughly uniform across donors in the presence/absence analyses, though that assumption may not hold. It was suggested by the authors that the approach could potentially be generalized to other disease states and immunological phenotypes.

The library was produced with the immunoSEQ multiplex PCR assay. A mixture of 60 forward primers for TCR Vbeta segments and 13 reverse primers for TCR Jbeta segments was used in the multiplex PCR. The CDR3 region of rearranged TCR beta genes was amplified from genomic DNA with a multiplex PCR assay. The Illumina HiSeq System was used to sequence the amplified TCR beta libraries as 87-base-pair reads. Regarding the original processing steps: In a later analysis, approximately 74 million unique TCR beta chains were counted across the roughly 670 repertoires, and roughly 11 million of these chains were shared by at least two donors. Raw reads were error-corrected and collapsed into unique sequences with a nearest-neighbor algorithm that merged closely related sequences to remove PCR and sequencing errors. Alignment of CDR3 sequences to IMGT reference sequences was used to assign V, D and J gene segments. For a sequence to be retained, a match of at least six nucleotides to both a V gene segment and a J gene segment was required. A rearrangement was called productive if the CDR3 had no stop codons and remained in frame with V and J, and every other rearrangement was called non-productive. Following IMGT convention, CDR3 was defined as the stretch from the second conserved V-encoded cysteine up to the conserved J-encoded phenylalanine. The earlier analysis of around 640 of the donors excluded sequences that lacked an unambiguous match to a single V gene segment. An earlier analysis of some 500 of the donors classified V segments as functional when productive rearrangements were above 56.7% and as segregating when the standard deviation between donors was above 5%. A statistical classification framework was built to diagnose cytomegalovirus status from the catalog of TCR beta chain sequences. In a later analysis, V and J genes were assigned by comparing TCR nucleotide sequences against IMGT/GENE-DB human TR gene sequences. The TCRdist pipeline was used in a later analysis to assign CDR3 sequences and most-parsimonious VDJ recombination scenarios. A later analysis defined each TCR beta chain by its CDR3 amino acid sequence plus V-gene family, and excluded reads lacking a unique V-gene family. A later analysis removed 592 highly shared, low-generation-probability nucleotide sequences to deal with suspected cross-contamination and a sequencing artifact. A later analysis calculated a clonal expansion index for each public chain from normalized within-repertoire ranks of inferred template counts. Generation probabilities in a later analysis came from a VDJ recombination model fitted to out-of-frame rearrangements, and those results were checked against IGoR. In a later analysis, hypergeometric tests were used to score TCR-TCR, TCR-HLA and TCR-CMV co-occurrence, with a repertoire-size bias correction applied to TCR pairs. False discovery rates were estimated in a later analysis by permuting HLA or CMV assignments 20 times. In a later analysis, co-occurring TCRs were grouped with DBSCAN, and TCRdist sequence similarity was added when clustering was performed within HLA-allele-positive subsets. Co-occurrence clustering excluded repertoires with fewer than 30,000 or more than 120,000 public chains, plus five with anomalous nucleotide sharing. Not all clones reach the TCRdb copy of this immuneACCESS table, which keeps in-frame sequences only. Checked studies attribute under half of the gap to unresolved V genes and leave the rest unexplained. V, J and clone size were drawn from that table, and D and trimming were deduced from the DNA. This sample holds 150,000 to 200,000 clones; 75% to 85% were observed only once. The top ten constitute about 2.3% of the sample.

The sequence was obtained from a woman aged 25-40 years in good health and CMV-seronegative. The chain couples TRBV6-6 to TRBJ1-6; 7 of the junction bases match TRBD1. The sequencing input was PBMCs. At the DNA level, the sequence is TGTGCCAGCAGCCTAGGGACAGATAATAATTCACCCCTCCACTTT. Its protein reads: CASSLGTDNNSPLHF.